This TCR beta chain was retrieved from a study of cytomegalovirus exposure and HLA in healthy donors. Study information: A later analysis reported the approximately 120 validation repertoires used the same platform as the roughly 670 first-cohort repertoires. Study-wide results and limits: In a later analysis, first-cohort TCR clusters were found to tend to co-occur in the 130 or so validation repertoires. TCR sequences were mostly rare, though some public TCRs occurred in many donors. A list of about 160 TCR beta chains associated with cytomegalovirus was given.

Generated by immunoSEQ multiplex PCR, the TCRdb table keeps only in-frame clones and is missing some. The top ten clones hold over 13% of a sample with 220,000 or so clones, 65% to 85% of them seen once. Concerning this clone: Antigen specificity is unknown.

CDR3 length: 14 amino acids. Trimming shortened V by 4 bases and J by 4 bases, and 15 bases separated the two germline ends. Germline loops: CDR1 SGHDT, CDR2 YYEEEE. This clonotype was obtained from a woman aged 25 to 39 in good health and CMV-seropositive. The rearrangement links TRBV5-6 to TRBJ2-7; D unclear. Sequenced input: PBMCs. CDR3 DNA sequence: TGTGCCAGCAGCGAAGGTCTCGGACGGTACGAGCAGTACTTC. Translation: CASSEGLGRYEQYF.